This entry lists 23 T cell receptor beta chains sequenced from one sample in a study of cytomegalovirus exposure and HLA in healthy donors. It was with 60 Vbeta and 13 Jbeta primers that the PCR ran. Assay: immunoSEQ multiplex PCR; the TCRdb copy retains only in-frame clones and omits some. The table has approximately 190,000 clones, 80% to 90% seen once. Specimen: PBMCs. These receptors came from a young man in good health and CMV-seronegative.

To note about this clone: The same CDR3 also results from other DNA sequences found in this sample. The rearrangement joins TRBV5-4 to TRBJ1-6; TRBD1 aligns across 8 bases. The CDR3 is 14 residues long. The V segment lost 4 bases and the J segment 9 bases; nucleotides outside the gene matches: 6. CDR1 and CDR2 from the germline V gene are SGHNT and YYREEE (reference sequence). The CDR3 bases are TGTGCCAGCAGCCTAGGACAGGGCTCTTCACCCCTCCACTTT. It yields the protein CASSLGQGSSPLHF. Supplemented by reference TRBV5-4 and TRBJ1-6, the full variable domain reads ETGVTQSPTHLIKTRGQQVTLRCSSQSGHNTVSWYQQALGQGPQFIFQYYREEENGRGNFPPRFSGLQFPNYSSELNVNALELDDSALYLCASSLGQGSSPLHFGNGTRLTVT.

The rearrangement joins TRBV10-3 to TRBJ1-6, with TRBD1 identical over 10 bases. CDR1 and CDR2 (germline): ENHRY, SYGVKD. The CDR3 is made up of 19 amino acids. J gave up 5 bases and V 2 bases, and 12 bases lay outside the gene matches. The CDR3 region is CAISEGTGTGELDNSPLHF. The CDR3 DNA reads TGTGCCATCAGTGAGGGGACGGGGACAGGGGAGTTGGATAATTCACCCCTCCACTTT.

In this sample, this clone turned up once. V gene TRBV28 combines with J gene TRBJ1-1; D remains ambiguous. Germline CDR1 is MDHEN and CDR2 is SYDVKM. This CDR3 is built from 11 residues. The V and J ends lost 8 bases and 1 base respectively, with 5 bases between them. Written as DNA, the CDR3 is TGTGCCAGCGCAGAGAACACTGAAGCTTTCTTT. It specifies CASAENTEAFF.

The rearrangement uses TRBV9 and TRBJ2-6, with TRBD2 as a possible D gene (6 bases). This CDR3 comprises 15 residues. Germline V gene lookup returns CDR1 SGDLS and CDR2 YYNGEE. The V and J ends lost 4 bases and 5 bases respectively, with 13 bases between them. The CDR3 DNA reads as TGTGCCAGCAGCCTCTGGGGGGAGCGGGCCAACGTCCTGACTTTC. Amino acid sequence: CASSLWGERANVLTF.

The CDR3 region has the DNA TGTGCCAGCTCACCGAGGGCTGGGCATGAAAAACTGTTTTTT. Translated: CASSPRAGHEKLFF. The chain has TRBV18 and TRBJ1-4; D call uncertain. Germline values: CDR1 KGHSH, CDR2 LQKENI. The V end lost 3 bases, the J end lost 6 bases, and 11 bases lay between the germline ends. CDR3 length: 14 residues.

The chain links TRBV25-1 to TRBJ2-3, with D tentatively TRBD2 (6 bases). V lost 5 bases to trimming and J lost 4 bases, with 10 bases between them. CDR3 length: 13 residues. CDR1 and CDR2 from the germline V gene are MGHDK and SYGVNS. In DNA form, the CDR3 reads TGTGCCAGCAGTCTAGGAGGGCCAGATACGCAGTATTTT. This translates into CASSLGGPDTQYF.

The chain uses TRBV10-3 and TRBJ2-7, with 7 bases identical to TRBD1. Unmatched junction bases numbered 7, after V lost 4 bases and J lost 4 bases. This CDR3 region has 14 residues. The germline V gene encodes CDR1 ENHRY and CDR2 SYGVKD. CDR3 sequence (DNA): TGTGCCATCAGTGGGCCGGGACAGCAGTACGAGCAGTACTTC. Residues: CAISGPGQQYEQYF.

CDR3 sequence: CASRRTGPANYGYTF. CDR3 DNA: TGTGCCAGCAGACGGACAGGACCAGCTAACTATGGCTACACCTTC. The genes are TRBV6-1 and TRBJ1-2; TRBD1 matches at 7 bases. The germline CDR1 and CDR2 sequences are MNHNS and SASEGT. The CDR3 runs 15 residues. After removal of 6 bases from V and 0 bases from J, the junction contained 7 bases not matched to a gene.

The chain employs TRBV28 and TRBJ1-1; D not resolved. The ends were cut back, 6 bases at V and 4 bases at J, with 18 bases in the middle. Per germline, CDR1 MDHEN and CDR2 SYDVKM. This CDR3 contains 15 residues. CDR3 sequence reads: CASRLQYLTLTEAFF. The CDR3 nucleotides read TGTGCCAGCAGACTCCAATACCTTACCCTCACTGAAGCTTTCTTT.

The chain joins TRBV29-1 to TRBJ2-3; 11 bases map to TRBD1. The germline V gene encodes CDR1 SQVTM and CDR2 ANQGSEA. Trimming at V came to 4 bases and at J to 3 bases, leaving 6 bases not matched to a gene. The CDR3 is made up of 15 amino acids. The CDR3 sequence is CSVVKDRGRTDTQYF. CDR3 sequence (DNA): TGCAGCGTTGTTAAGGACAGGGGGCGGACAGATACGCAGTATTTT.

The chain joins TRBV14 to TRBJ2-5; 10 positions match TRBD1. V lost 3 bases, J lost 2 bases, and 6 bases stayed unmatched. Looked up from germline, CDR1 is SGHDN and CDR2 is FVKESK. The CDR3 runs 16 residues. The CDR3 protein is CASSQGTGANQETQYF. The CDR3 nucleotides read TGTGCCAGCAGCCAGGGGACAGGGGCAAATCAAGAGACCCAGTACTTC.

The rearrangement uses TRBV6-6 and TRBJ2-1; D unresolved. CDR1 is MNHNY and CDR2 is SVGAGI in the germline V gene (reference sequence). Trimming removed 1 base from V and 9 bases from J, with 7 bases in between. The CDR3 has 12 residues. CDR3 sequence reads: CASSYFVGEQFF. The CDR3 region has the DNA TGTGCCAGCAGTTACTTTGTCGGTGAGCAGTTCTTC.

This chain links TRBV6-4 with TRBJ2-6; D gene uncertain. This CDR3 spans 16 amino acids. Trimming pared 4 bases from V and 2 bases from J, leaving 12 bases between. The germline V gene encodes CDR1 MRHNA and CDR2 SNTAGT. The CDR3 sequence is CASSALGSAGANVLTF. CDR3 bases: TGTGCCAGCAGTGCCCTAGGTTCCGCTGGGGCCAACGTCCTGACTTTC.

V and J are TRBV20-1 and TRBJ1-2; 7 bases are shared with TRBD1. Germline loops: CDR1 DFQATT, CDR2 SNEGSKA (reference sequence). The CDR3 contains 11 residues. Trimming cost V 7 bases and J 7 bases; bases outside gene matches: 6. In nucleotides, the CDR3 is TGCAGTGGTTCCACAGGGGCTGGCTACACCTTC. Its protein product is CSGSTGAGYTF.

V usage is TRBV4-1 and J usage is TRBJ2-5, with a possible D match to TRBD1 (6 bases). The J call may be wrong; the DNA end is better matched by TRBJ2-7. The CDR3 is made up of 15 amino acids. Germline loops: CDR1 MGHRA, CDR2 YSYEKL. Written as DNA, the CDR3 is TGCGCCAGCGGAACGGGGTACAGGGAAAGGGGCGAGCAGTACTTC. Its translation is CASGTGYRERGEQYF.

V gene TRBV4-1 combines with J gene TRBJ1-2; 11 bases fit TRBD1. CDR3 size: 15 residues. Germline assignment: CDR1 MGHRA and CDR2 YSYEKL. Losses at the gene ends were 3 bases for V and 8 bases for J; bases not matched to a gene: 8. The CDR3 reads CASSHRTGGLRGYTF. CDR3 bases: TGCGCCAGCAGCCACCGGACAGGGGGCCTTAGAGGCTACACCTTC.

V usage is TRBV7-6 and J usage is TRBJ2-7; possibly TRBD2 for D (6 bases). The CDR3 extends over 16 amino acids. Trimming cost V 5 bases and J 5 bases, with 22 bases left between them. Germline CDR1 reads SGHVS; CDR2 reads FNYEAQ. Here the CDR3 DNA reads TGTGCCAGCAGCCTAAGGGGCGGGGCAGCATACGACGAGCAGTACTTC. Its protein product is CASSLRGGAAYDEQYF.

The chain has TRBV6-6 and TRBJ2-1; possibly TRBD2 for D (6 bases). This CDR3 comprises 14 residues. Germline CDR1 and CDR2: MNHNY and SVGAGI (reference sequence). The V and J ends lost 3 bases and 9 bases respectively, with 15 bases between them. The CDR3 spells CASSYLASDREQFF. CDR3 DNA: TGTGCCAGCAGTTATTTGGCTAGCGATCGTGAGCAGTTCTTC.

This chain links TRBV28 with TRBJ1-5; weak D call: TRBD1 (5 bases). With 6 bases removed from V and 7 bases from J, the gap between germline ends came to 13 bases. Germline CDR1 reads MDHEN; CDR2 reads SYDVKM. This CDR3 comprises 13 residues. As DNA, the CDR3 is TGTGCCAGCAGGGGGCAGAGGATCCAGCCCCAGCATTTT. Protein: CASRGQRIQPQHF.

This chain joins TRBV6-4 and TRBJ2-7; D is ambiguous. The germline V gene encodes CDR1 MRHNA and CDR2 SNTAGT. The CDR3 loop spans 12 amino acids. The germline V and J ends were trimmed by 8 bases and 7 bases, with 15 bases remaining between them. In nucleotides, the CDR3 is TGTGCCAGCTTCTGTATCCGAGGAGAGCAGTACTTC. Protein sequence: CASFCIRGEQYF.

V and J are TRBV6-5 and TRBJ2-7; 15 bases agree with TRBD2. After removal of 6 bases from V and 6 bases from J, the junction contained 6 bases not matched to a gene. The CDR3 is 15 residues long. Germline loops: CDR1 MNHEY, CDR2 SVGAGI. CDR3 protein: CASRGLAGGPGEQYF. CDR3 DNA sequence: TGTGCCAGCAGGGGACTAGCGGGGGGTCCGGGCGAGCAGTACTTC.

The genes are TRBV28 and TRBJ1-1, with 10 nucleotides matching TRBD1. J was trimmed by 12 bases and V by 4 bases; bases with no gene match: 8. Germline V lookup: CDR1 MDHEN, CDR2 SYDVKM. CDR3 size: 13 residues. Here the CDR3 reads CASSSSGTGAPFF. The CDR3 coding sequence is TGTGCCAGCAGTTCCAGCGGGACAGGGGCTCCTTTCTTT. Drawing the rest from reference TRBV28 and TRBJ1-1, the complete variable domain is DVKVTQSSRYLVKRTGEKVFLECVQDMDHENMFWYRQDPGLGLRLIYFSYDVKMKEKGDIPEGYSVSREKKERFSLILESASTNQTSMYLCASSSSGTGAPFFGQGTRLTVV.

This chain's CDR3 is CASSLGQGKETQYF. The DNA for the CDR3 is TGTGCCAGCAGCTTGGGGCAGGGGAAGGAGACCCAGTACTTC. This chain connects TRBV5-4 to TRBJ2-5; possible D gene TRBD1, 6 bases. Germline CDR1 SGHNT, CDR2 YYREEE (reference sequence). V was clipped by 0 bases and J by 5 bases, with 11 bases between them. The CDR3 contains 14 residues.